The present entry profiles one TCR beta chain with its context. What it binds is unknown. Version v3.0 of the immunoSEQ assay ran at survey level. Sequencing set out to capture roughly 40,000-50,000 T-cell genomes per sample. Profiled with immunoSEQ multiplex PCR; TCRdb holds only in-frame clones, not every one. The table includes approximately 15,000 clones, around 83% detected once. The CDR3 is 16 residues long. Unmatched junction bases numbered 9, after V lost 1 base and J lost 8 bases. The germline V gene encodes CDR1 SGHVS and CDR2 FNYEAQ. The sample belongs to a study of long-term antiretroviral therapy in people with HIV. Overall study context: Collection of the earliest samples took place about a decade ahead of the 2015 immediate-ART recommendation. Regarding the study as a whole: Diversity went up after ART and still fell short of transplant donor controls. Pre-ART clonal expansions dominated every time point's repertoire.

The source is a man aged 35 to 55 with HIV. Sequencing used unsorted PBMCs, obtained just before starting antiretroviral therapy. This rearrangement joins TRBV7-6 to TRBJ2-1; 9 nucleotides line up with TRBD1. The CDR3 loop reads CASSLVYRGREDEQFF. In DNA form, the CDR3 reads TGTGCCAGCAGCTTAGTCTACAGGGGGCGCGAGGATGAGCAGTTCTTC.